This TCR beta chain was found in a study of Tregs in tolerant kidney transplant recipients. General study findings and limits: Tregs expanded with activated donor B cells seemed most donor-specific. Biological reproducibility was not directly addressed, but technical replication error appeared minimal. Few patients were studied, so findings need validation in larger groups.

CD4+CD25+CD127- Tregs, CD4+CD25- non-Tregs, CD4 and CD8 cells were sorted. Measured with immunoSEQ multiplex PCR; TCRdb has only the in-frame clones, and not every one. The sample comprises 110,000 or so clones, about 90% of which are singletons, and roughly 0.63% rests with the top ten. A note on this clone: Its antigen is still unknown.

The V gene's germline CDR1 is MGHRA and CDR2 YSYEKL. The CDR3 spans 14 residues. Deletions cut 1 base from V and 3 bases from J, with 7 bases between. The clonotype was recovered from a human donor in good health. Sequencing was carried out using CD4+ T cells from blood. This sequence joins TRBV4-1 and TRBJ1-5, with D possibly TRBD1 on 5 matching bases. DNA for the CDR3: TGCGCCAGCAGCCAAGGCAGGGTCAATCAGCCCCAGCATTTT. Translated, it gives CASSQGRVNQPQHF.